These T cell receptor beta chains were read from a single sample in a study of blood T cell repertoires in COVID-19. Sequencing used immunoSEQ multiplex PCR; TCRdb keeps in-frame clones, though not all of them. The sample consists of some 220,000 clones, 65% to 90% of them appearing once. The sample comprised peripheral blood. The receptors were gathered from a woman between 65 and 79 years old with COVID-19, enrolled during active disease. The CDR3 runs from the conserved cysteine through the conserved F or W. The D gene is left open where the match is weak. The size of a clone is reported for some rows only, either as once, few or many, or as a class for expanded clones.

J	V	size	D	CDR3	DNA
TRBJ1-2	TRBV6-1	NA	TRBD1	CASSEVRDSYGYTF	TGTGCCAGCAGTGAAGTCCGGGACAGCTATGGCTACACCTTC
TRBJ2-1	TRBV19	NA	TRBD2	CASSITSGVLGEQFF	TGTGCCAGTAGTATAACTAGCGGGGTCCTAGGAGAGCAGTTCTTC
TRBJ2-7	TRBV6-2/TRBV6-3	NA	NA	CASSYPTRRDEQYF	TGTGCCAGCAGTTACCCGACCCGGCGGGACGAGCAGTACTTC
TRBJ2-4	TRBV15	NA	NA	CATSVRAKNWVIRGDIQYF	TGTGCCACCAGCGTCAGAGCTAAAAATTGGGTTATACGAGGTGACATTCAGTACTTC
TRBJ2-1	TRBV11-2	NA	NA	CASQAGVNEQFF	TGTGCCAGCCAAGCGGGTGTCAATGAGCAGTTCTTC
TRBJ1-1	TRBV9	NA	TRBD1	CASSVADRGNTEAFF	TGTGCCAGCAGCGTAGCCGACAGGGGAAACACTGAAGCTTTCTTT
TRBJ2-6	TRBV7-9	NA	NA	CASSLPGGRANVLTF	TGTGCCAGCAGCTTACCTGGGGGGAGGGCCAACGTCCTGACTTTC
TRBJ2-3	TRBV6-4	NA	NA	CASSDGGSRDTQYF	TGTGCCAGCAGTGATGGGGGGAGTCGGGATACGCAGTATTTT
TRBJ2-6	TRBV10-3	NA	NA	CAISDGVTGANVLTF	TGTGCCATCAGTGACGGTGTCACTGGGGCCAACGTCCTGACTTTC
TRBJ1-3	TRBV16	NA	NA	CASSHSGGFSGNTIYF	TGTGCCAGCAGCCATAGCGGGGGTTTCTCTGGAAACACCATATATTTT
TRBJ2-5	TRBV27	NA	NA	CASSLKRGFQETQYF	TGTGCCAGCAGTCTAAAACGGGGGTTCCAAGAGACCCAGTACTTC
TRBJ1-1	TRBV6-6	NA	NA	CASRSSGMETEAFF	TGTGCCAGCAGATCCTCGGGGATGGAAACTGAAGCTTTCTTT
TRBJ2-7	TRBV5-5	NA	TRBD1	CASSWILGQKLSYEQYF	TGTGCCAGCAGCTGGATCCTGGGACAGAAACTTTCCTACGAGCAGTACTTC
TRBJ1-4	TRBV7-8	NA	NA	CASSPRQWSENEKLFF	TGTGCCAGCAGCCCCCGACAGTGGAGTGAGAATGAAAAACTGTTTTTT
TRBJ2-7	TRBV11-3	NA	TRBD2	CASSLTSGGANNYEQYF	TGTGCCAGCAGCTTAACTAGCGGGGGGGCTAACAACTACGAGCAGTACTTC
TRBJ2-2	TRBV5-1	NA	NA	CASSGDRYTGELFF	TGCGCCAGCAGCGGCGACAGATACACCGGGGAGCTGTTTTTT
TRBJ2-7	TRBV27	NA	TRBD1	CASRPGTGVYEQYF	TGTGCCAGCAGACCCGGGACAGGGGTTTACGAGCAGTACTTC
TRBJ1-2	TRBV9	NA	NA	CASSVDRNYGYTF	TGTGCCAGCAGCGTCGACAGGAACTATGGCTACACCTTC
TRBJ2-5	TRBV27	NA	TRBD2	CASSFSGSVGTQYF	TGTGCCAGCAGTTTTAGCGGGAGCGTAGGGACCCAGTACTTC
TRBJ2-7	TRBV11-1	NA	TRBD1	CASSPYPDRGGSYF	TGTGCCAGCAGCCCCTACCCGGACAGGGGAGGATCGTACTTC
TRBJ1-2	TRBV5-1	NA	NA	CASSFLQGDYGYTF	TGCGCCAGCAGCTTCCTACAGGGTGACTATGGCTACACCTTC
TRBJ2-7	TRBV6-4	NA	TRBD1	CASSDPRTGFGTYEQYF	TGTGCCAGCAGTGACCCCCGGACAGGGTTCGGAACGTACGAGCAGTACTTC
TRBJ2-4	TRBV7-2	NA	TRBD2	CASSLGTGTSGKNIQYF	TGTGCCAGCAGCTTAGGGACCGGGACTAGCGGCAAAAACATTCAGTACTTC
TRBJ2-7	TRBV10-1	once	TRBD2	CASRLAGGSYEQYF	TGCGCCAGCAGACTAGCGGGAGGGTCCTACGAGCAGTACTTC
TRBJ2-3	TRBV3-1/TRBV3-2	NA	TRBD2	CASTQSGRTSGGSTDTQYF	TGTGCCAGCACCCAATCAGGCCGGACTAGCGGAGGGAGCACAGATACGCAGTATTTT
TRBJ1-1	TRBV10-3	NA	NA	CAISAGTEAFF	TGTGCCATCAGTGCGGGCACTGAAGCTTTCTTT
TRBJ2-1	TRBV3-1/TRBV3-2	NA	NA	CASSPDAGAYNEQFF	TGTGCCAGCAGCCCGGACGCGGGGGCCTATAATGAGCAGTTCTTC
TRBJ2-3	TRBV9	few	NA	CASSPTLEVSYTQYF	TGTGCCAGCAGCCCCACCTTGGAGGTTTCGTATACGCAGTATTTT
TRBJ1-4	TRBV5-6	few	NA	CASSSTDRTSTNEKLFF	TGTGCCAGCAGCTCCACTGACAGGACCTCAACTAATGAAAAACTGTTTTTT
TRBJ2-1	TRBV18	NA	TRBD2	CASSPVRDYINEQFF	TGTGCCAGCTCACCAGTTAGGGACTACATCAATGAGCAGTTCTTC
TRBJ1-1	TRBV30	NA	NA	CAWSTPGRNTEAFF	TGTGCCTGGAGTACGCCAGGCCGGAACACTGAAGCTTTCTTT